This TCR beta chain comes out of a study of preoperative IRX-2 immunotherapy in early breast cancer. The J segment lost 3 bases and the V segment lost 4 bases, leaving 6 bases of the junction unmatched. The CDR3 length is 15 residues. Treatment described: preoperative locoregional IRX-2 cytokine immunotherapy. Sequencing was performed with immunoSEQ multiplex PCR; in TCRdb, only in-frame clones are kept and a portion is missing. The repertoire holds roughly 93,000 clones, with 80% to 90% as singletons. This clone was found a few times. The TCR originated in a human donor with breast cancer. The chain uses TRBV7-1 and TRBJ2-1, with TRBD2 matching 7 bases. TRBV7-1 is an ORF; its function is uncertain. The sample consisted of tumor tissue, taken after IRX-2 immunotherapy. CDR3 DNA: TGTGCCAGCAGCTTAGTGGGAGGGGACTACAATGAGCAGTTCTTC. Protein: CASSLVGGDYNEQFF.